This T cell receptor beta chain stems from a study of blood T cells in healthy people across ages (dated by TCRdb to between 2014 and 2017). Background on the whole study: In model experiments, template switching captured about one uniquely barcoded TCR beta cDNA molecule for every two T cells. Using deep sequencing normalized with unique cDNA molecular identifiers, the study measured how TCR beta repertoire diversity changes with age. Donors were grouped into four age groups: young (average 16 years), middle-aged (roughly 38), aged (roughly 67) and long-lived (approximately 82). To avoid experimental bias, donors of different ages were distributed randomly across sequencing lanes. Using the same blood draw, the study looked at two additional independent replicas of 1 million unique cDNA reads for two donors, one aged 18 to 30 and the other aged 80 or older. Points the paper makes about the study in general: Because the CMV infection status of the donors was unknown, age-related changes in expanded clonotypes may potentially have been confounded. Compared with the aged group, more naive CD4+ T cells, fewer expanded clones and increased TCR diversity were shown by the long-lived group, suggesting age selection. Because profiling used bulk unsorted PBMCs, naive and antigen-experienced compartments could not be compared conclusively. Observed TCR beta diversity per million T cells fell roughly linearly with age, and a significant reduction was already apparent by age around 44. A strong correlation was found between observed TCR beta diversity and the percentage of naive T cells measured by flow cytometry. Estimates of total diversity based on one million sequenced T cells were considered lower bounds and underestimates.

The roughly 37 donors, aged roughly 6 to 95 years, were systemically healthy Caucasian individuals from Russia. Each donor gave around 9.9 milliliters of peripheral blood, collected into EDTA-treated Vacutainer tubes. Ficoll-Paque density-gradient centrifugation was used to isolate PBMCs, with at least 6.5 million obtained per sample. Trizol reagent was used to extract total RNA from PBMCs, with at least 6 micrograms per sample. For every donor, an aliquot of PBMCs went through flow cytometry to measure the percentages of naive CD45RAhigh/CD27high T cells. The CDR3 runs 17 residues from the cysteine to the phenylalanine. Only the CDR3 part of the read is kept: 51 bases, read in frame from the first base. The germline V gene supplies CDR1 MDHEN and CDR2 SYDVKM. V trim: 5 bases; J trim: 5 bases; unmatched bases: 12. In the case of this clonotype: Its antigen is not yet known. Qualities for individual bases were not recorded, and no much larger clone is one base off.

Library preparation employed 5' RACE. For sequencing, an Illumina HiSeq 2500 was employed. A second roughly 6 to 12 cycle PCR used a sample-barcoded 5' primer and a J-beta primer mix. Each TCR beta cDNA molecule received a unique molecular identifier from a template-switch 5' adaptor carrying 12 random nucleotides. Each sample yielded at least 3 million CDR3-containing paired-end reads. The Mint cDNA synthesis kit, primed by a TRBC-specific oligonucleotide, was used to synthesize first-strand cDNA from all RNA. After uracil-DNA glycosylase treatment, a first 18-cycle PCR used universal primers M1SS and BC2_uni_R on all cDNA. As for how the authors treated the data: Normalization of each sample was performed by random selection of 1 million high-quality reads, each carrying a distinct molecular identifier. Instead of being binned into consensus sequences, reads that shared molecular identifiers were thrown out. MiTCR, run with a Q25 quality threshold and the strictest error-elimination algorithm, handled CDR3 identification, clonotype clustering and error correction. Lower-bound total TCR beta diversity was estimated with a nonparametric unseen species model using Euler transformation. TCRdb redid the processing of the public reads, applying fastp at Q25 and MiXCR, and retained in-frame beta chains. Duplicate CDR3 protein sequences are folded into a single record with the most common DNA and genes. These V and J calls originate from TCRdb's pipeline instead of the authors' own analysis. This sample is represented by about 1.8 million distinct CDR3 sequences; about 50% of them were singletons. The ten largest clones represent over 2% of the sample.

Sequenced: blood. The clonotype comes from a woman aged 40-49 years in good health. The chain joins TRBV28 to TRBJ2-3; 11 bases in between match TRBD2. CDR3 reads: CASSRLFSGGAGDTQYF. The DNA sequence is as follows: TGTGCCAGCAGTCGCTTGTTTAGCGGGGGGGCGGGAGATACGCAGTATTTT.